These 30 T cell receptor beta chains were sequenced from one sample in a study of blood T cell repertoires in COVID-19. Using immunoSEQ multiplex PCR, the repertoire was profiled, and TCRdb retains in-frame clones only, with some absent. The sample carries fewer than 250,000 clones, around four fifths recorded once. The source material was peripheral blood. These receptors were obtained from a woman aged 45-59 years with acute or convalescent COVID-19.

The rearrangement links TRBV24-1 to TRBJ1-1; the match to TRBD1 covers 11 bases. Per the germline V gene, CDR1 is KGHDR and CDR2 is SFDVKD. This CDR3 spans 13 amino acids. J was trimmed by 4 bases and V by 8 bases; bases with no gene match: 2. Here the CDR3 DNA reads TGTGCCACCAAGGGACAGGGGGTCACTGAAGCTTTCTTT. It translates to CATKGQGVTEAFF.

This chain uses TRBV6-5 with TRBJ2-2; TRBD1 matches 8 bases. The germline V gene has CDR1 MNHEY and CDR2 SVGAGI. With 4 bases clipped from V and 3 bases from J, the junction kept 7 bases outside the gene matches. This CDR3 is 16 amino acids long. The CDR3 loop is CASSSPGQADTGELFF. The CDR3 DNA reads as TGTGCCAGCAGTTCTCCGGGACAGGCGGACACCGGGGAGCTGTTTTTT.

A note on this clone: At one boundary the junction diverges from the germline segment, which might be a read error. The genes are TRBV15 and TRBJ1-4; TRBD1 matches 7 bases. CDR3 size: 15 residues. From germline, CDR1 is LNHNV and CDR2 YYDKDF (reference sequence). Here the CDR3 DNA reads TGTGCCACCAGGAGAGACAGGGTTAAATGGGAAAAACTGTTTTTT. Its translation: CATRRDRVKWEKLFF.

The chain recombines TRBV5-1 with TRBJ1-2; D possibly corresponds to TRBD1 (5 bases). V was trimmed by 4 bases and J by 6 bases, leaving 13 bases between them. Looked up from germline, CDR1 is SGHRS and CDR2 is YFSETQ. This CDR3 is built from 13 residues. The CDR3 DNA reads TGCGCCAGCAGCACGGGACTGGAGGATGGCTACACCTTC. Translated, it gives CASSTGLEDGYTF.

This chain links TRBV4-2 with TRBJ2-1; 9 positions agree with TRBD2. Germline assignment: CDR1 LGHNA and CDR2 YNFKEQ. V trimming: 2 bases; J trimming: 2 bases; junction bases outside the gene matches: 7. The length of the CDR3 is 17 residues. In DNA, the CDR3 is TGTGCCAGCAGCCAATCCCTGACTAGCGGAGCCTACAATGAGCAGTTCTTC. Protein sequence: CASSQSLTSGAYNEQFF.

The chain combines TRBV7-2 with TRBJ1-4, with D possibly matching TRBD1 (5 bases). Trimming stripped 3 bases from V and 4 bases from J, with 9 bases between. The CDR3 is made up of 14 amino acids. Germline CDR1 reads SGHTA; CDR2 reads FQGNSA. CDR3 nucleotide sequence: TGTGCCAGCAGCTTTGCTCAGGGTAATGAAAAACTGTTTTTT. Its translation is CASSFAQGNEKLFF.

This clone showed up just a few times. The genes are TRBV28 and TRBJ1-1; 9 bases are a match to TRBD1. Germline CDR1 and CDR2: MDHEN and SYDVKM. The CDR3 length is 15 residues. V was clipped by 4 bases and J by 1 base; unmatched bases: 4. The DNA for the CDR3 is TGTGCCAGCAGTTCACCGGGACAGGGGAACACTGAAGCTTTCTTT. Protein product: CASSSPGQGNTEAFF.

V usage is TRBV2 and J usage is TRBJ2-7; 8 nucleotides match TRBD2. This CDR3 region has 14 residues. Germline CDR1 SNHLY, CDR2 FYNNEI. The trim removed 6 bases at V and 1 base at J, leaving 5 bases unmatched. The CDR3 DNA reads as TGTGCCAGCAGGCGGGGGGCTAATTCCTACGAGCAGTACTTC. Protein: CASRRGANSYEQYF.

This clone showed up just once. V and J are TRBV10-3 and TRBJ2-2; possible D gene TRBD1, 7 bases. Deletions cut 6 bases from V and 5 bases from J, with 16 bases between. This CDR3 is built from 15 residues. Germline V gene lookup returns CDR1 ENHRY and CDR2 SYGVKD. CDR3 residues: CAIRQGGGRTGELFF. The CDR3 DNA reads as TGTGCCATCAGGCAGGGGGGCGGAAGGACCGGGGAGCTGTTTTTT.

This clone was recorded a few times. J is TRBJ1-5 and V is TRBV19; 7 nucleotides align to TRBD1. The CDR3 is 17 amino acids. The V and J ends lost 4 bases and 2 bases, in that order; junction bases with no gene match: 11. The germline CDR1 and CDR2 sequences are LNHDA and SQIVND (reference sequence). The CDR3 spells CASSTTVTGVGNQPQHF. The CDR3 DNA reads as TGTGCCAGTAGTACCACCGTCACAGGGGTGGGCAATCAGCCCCAGCATTTT. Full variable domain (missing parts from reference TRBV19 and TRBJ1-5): DGGITQSPKYLFRKEGQNVTLSCEQNLNHDAMYWYRQDPGQGLRLIYYSQIVNDFQKGDIAEGYSVSREKKESFPLTVTSAQKNPTAFYLCASSTTVTGVGNQPQHFGDGTRLSIL.

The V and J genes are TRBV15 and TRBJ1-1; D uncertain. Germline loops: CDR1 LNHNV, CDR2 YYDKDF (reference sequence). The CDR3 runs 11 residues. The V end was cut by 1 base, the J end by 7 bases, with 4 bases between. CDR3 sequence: CATSRVSEAFF. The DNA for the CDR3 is TGTGCCACCAGCAGAGTGAGTGAAGCTTTCTTT.

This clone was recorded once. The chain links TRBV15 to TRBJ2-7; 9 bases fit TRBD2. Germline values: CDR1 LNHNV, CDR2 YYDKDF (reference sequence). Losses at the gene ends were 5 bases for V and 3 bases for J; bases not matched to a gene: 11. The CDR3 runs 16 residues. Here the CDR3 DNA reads TGTGCCACCAGCCTGGAGACTAGCGGACAACACTACGAGCAGTACTTC. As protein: CATSLETSGQHYEQYF.

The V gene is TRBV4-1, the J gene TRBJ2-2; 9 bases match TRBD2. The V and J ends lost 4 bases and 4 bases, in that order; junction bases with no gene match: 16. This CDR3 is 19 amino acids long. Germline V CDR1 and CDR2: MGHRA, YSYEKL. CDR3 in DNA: TGCGCCAGCAGCCTCCACCCCCATAGCGGGAGTCGTGTCACCGGGGAGCTGTTTTTT. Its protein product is CASSLHPHSGSRVTGELFF.

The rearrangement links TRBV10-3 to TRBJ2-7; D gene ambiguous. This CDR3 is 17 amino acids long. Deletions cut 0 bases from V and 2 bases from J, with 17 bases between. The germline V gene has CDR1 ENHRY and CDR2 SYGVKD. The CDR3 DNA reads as TGTGCCATCAGTGAGTCCTGGAGACTCCCCTACGCCTACGAGCAGTACTTC. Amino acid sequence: CAISESWRLPYAYEQYF.

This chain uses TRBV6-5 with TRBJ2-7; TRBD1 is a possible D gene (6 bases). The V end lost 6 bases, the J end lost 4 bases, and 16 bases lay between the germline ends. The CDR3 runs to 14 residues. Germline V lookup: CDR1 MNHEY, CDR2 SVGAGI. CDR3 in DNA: TGTGCCAGCAGCTTACAGGGTGGGGCTTACGAGCAGTACTTC. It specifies CASSLQGGAYEQYF.

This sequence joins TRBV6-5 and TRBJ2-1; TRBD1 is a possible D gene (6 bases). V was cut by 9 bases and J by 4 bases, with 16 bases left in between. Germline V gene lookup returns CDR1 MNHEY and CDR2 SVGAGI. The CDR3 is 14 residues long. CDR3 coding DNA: TGTGCCAGTAGGGGGATTGGGTTGTACAATGAGCAGTTCTTC. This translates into CASRGIGLYNEQFF.

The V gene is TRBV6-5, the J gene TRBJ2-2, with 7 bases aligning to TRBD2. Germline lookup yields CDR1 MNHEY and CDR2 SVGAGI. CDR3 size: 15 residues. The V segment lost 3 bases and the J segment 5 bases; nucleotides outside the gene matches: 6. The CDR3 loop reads CASSYLREGTGELFF. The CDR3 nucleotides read TGTGCCAGCAGTTATTTGAGGGAGGGAACCGGGGAGCTGTTTTTT.

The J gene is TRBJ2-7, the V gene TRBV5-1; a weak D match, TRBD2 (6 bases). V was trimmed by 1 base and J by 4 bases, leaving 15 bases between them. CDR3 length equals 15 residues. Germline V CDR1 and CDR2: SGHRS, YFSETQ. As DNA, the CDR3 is TGCGCCAGCAGCTTGACGGAGGGCCCCGGGTACGAGCAGTACTTC. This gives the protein CASSLTEGPGYEQYF.

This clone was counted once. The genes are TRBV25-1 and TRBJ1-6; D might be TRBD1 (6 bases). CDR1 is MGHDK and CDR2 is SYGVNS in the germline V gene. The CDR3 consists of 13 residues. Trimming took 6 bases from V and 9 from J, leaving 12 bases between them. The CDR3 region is CASRSDRSSPLHF. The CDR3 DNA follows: TGTGCCAGCAGATCGGACAGAAGTTCACCCCTCCACTTT. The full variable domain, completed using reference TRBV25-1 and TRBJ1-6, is EADIYQTPRYLVIGTGKKITLECSQTMGHDKMYWYQQDPGMELHLIHYSYGVNSTEKGDLSSESTVSRIRTEHFPLTLESARPSHTSQYLCASRSDRSSPLHFGNGTRLTVT.

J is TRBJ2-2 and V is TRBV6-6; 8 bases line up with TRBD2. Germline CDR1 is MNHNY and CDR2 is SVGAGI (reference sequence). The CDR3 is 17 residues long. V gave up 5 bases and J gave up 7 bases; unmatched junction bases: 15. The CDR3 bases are TGTGCCAGCAGTCGTAAGCCGGGACTAGGGAGTTACGGGGAGCTGTTTTTT. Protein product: CASSRKPGLGSYGELFF.

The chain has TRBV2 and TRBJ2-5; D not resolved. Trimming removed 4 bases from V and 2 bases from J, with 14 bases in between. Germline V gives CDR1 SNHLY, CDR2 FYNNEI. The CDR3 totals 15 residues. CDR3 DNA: TGTGCCAGCAGTGGAGCTAGTGGGCAACAAGAGACCCAGTACTTC. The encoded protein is CASSGASGQQETQYF.

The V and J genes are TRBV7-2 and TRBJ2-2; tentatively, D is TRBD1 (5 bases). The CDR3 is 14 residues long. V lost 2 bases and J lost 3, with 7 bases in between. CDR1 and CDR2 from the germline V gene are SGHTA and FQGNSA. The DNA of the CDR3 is TGTGCCAGCAGCTTAAGCAGGGACACCGGGGAGCTGTTTTTT. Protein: CASSLSRDTGELFF.

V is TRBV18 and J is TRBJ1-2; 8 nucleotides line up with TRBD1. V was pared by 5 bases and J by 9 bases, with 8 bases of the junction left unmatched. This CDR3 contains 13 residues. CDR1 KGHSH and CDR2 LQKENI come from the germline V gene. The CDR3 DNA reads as TGTGCCAGCTCATACGACAGGGGATCAAGCTACACCTTC. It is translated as CASSYDRGSSYTF. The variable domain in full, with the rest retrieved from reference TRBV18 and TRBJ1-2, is NAGVMQNPRHLVRRRGQEARLRCSPMKGHSHVYWYRQLPEEGLKFMVYLQKENIIDESGMPKERFSAEFPKEGPSILRIQQVVRGDSAAYFCASSYDRGSSYTFGSGTRLTVV.

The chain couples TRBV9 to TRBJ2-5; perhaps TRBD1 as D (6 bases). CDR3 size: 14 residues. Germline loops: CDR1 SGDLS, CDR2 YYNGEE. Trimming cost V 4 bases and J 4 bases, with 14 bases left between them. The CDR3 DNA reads TGTGCCAGCAGCCCCCTTGGGGGCCGAGAGACCCAGTACTTC. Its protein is CASSPLGGRETQYF.

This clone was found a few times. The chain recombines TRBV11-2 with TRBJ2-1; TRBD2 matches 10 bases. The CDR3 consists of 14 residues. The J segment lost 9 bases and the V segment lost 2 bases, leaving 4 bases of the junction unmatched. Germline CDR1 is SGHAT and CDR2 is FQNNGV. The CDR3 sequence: CASSLSGRASEQFF. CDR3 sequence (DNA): TGTGCCAGCAGCTTAAGCGGGAGGGCCAGTGAGCAGTTCTTC.

CDR3 bases: TGTGCCACCAGTGATAGGGACTACCTCCGTGCTAATGAGCAGTTCTTC. Translated: CATSDRDYLRANEQFF. The chain is built from TRBV24-1 and TRBJ2-1; 7 nucleotides line up with TRBD2. This CDR3 is built from 16 residues. The V gene's germline CDR1 is KGHDR and CDR2 SFDVKD. Germline trimming cut 3 bases from V and 7 bases from J; bases unmatched to any gene: 11.

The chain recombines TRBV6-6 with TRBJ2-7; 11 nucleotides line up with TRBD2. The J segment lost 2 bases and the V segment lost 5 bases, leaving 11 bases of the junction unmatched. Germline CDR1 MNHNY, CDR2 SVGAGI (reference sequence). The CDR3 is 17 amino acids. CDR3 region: CASSRFTTSGTPYEQYF. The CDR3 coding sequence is TGTGCCAGCAGTCGTTTTACGACTAGCGGGACTCCCTACGAGCAGTACTTC.

The CDR3, as DNA: TGTGCCAGTAGTTCAAGAGGAGCCGCGGGCACCGGGGAGCTGTTTTTT. Its protein is CASSSRGAAGTGELFF. The chain employs TRBV19 and TRBJ2-2; weak D call: TRBD2 (5 bases). Trimming cost V 5 bases and J 4 bases, with 17 bases left between them. The CDR3 runs 16 residues. Germline V gives CDR1 LNHDA, CDR2 SQIVND (reference sequence).

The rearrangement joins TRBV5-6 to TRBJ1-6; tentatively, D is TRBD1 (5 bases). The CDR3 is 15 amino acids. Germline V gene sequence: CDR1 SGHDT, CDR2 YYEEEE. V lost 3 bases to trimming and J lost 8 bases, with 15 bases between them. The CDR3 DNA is TGTGCCAGCAGCTCACTTCACAGGTCCCATTCACCCCTCCACTTT. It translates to CASSSLHRSHSPLHF.

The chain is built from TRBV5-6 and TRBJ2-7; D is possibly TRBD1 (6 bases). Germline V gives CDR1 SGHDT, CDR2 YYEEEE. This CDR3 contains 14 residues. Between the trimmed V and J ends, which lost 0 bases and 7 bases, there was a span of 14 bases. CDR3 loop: CASSLEVGAGEQYF. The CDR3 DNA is TGTGCCAGCAGCTTGGAGGTGGGGGCGGGTGAGCAGTACTTC.